This T cell receptor (beta chain) was identified in a study of T-cell memory formation after mild COVID-19. Constant-segment primers and 5'RACE yielded cDNA libraries for TCR alpha and TCR beta, each carrying sample barcodes and UMIs. MiXCR was run by TCRdb on the 5' RACE reads, yielding one entry per CDR3 protein. The sample carries around 130,000 distinct CDR3 sequences, around 6.3% recorded once. This clonotype was counted between two and nine times. Its antigen is not identified. Whole-study findings and limits: Still unconfirmed is whether the second-wave clones peaking on day 37 recognized SARS-CoV-2. Some SARS-CoV-2-responding clones were already detected in memory before infection.

The sequencing sample was made of PBMCs or a T cell subset sorted from them (not recorded which). This TCR was sampled from an adult woman who had mild COVID-19 (a few samples of this study predate the infection). Cell type and time point are not known.

CDR3 residues: CASSPARWEQTNSYNEQFF. Written as DNA, the CDR3 is TGTGCCAGCAGTCCCGCCCGCTGGGAACAGACGAACTCCTACAATGAGCAGTTCTTC. The rearrangement joins TRBV12-3 or TRBV12-4 to TRBJ2-1; D is ambiguous. V lost 5 bases to trimming and J lost 0 bases, with 23 bases between them. The CDR3 consists of 19 residues.